The source of this T cell receptor (beta chain) is a study of CD8+ T cells in alopecia areata. General study findings and limits: Affected lesional scalp, above all in alopecia totalis/universalis, was more clonal than normal scalp. Between patients, shared TCR sequences were less clear than in mice. This was possibly due in part to HLA diversity in the patient population.

Of note for this clone: What it recognizes is unknown.

RNA, once extracted, was reverse transcribed into cDNA for use as the sequencing template. Produced via immunoSEQ multiplex PCR; TCRdb's table is partial and in-frame only. The repertoire consists of some 200,000 clones, with just over 55% occurring once and the leading ten covering 4% to 6%. Starting from PBMCs, sorting isolated CD4+ and CD8+ T cells. Sequences were obtained from CD8+ T cells sorted from blood. This clonotype was obtained from a human donor in good health.

CDR3 sequence reads: CASSGDRSNEKLFF. In DNA form, the CDR3 reads TGTGCCAGCAGCGGTGACAGAAGTAATGAAAAACTGTTTTTT. This sequence joins TRBV11-2 and TRBJ1-4, with a tentative D call TRBD1 (5 bases). Germline V CDR1 and CDR2: SGHAT, FQNNGV. The germline V and J ends were trimmed by 5 bases and 4 bases, with 11 bases remaining between them. The length of the CDR3 is 14 residues.